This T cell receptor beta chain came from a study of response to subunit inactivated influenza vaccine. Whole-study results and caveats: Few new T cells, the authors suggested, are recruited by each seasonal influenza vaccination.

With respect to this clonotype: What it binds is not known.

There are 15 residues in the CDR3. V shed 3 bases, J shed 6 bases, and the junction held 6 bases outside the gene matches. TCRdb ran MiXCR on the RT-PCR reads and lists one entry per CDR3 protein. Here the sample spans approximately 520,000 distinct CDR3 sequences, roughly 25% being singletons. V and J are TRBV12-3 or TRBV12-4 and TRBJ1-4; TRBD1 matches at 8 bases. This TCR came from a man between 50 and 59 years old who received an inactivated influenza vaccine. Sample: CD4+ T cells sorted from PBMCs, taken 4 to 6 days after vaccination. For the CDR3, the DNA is TGTGCCAGCAGTTTGGGGACAGGAGGGTATGAAAAACTGTTTTTT. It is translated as CASSLGTGGYEKLFF.